This T cell receptor (beta chain) was recovered during a study of a mutant IDH1 vaccine in newly diagnosed glioma. Overall study: In some groups vaccination began 4-6 weeks post-radiotherapy; others received it with temozolomide.

About this clone: Its antigen is currently unknown.

Time point in this sample: week 5, during vaccination. Vaccine doses each comprised 300 ug of mutant IDH1 20-mer peptide, with topical imiquimod. CDR1 SGHTA and CDR2 FQGTGA come from the germline V gene. The CDR3 runs to 13 residues. V was trimmed by 3 bases and J by 0 bases, leaving 4 bases between them. Generated by immunoSEQ multiplex PCR, the TCRdb table keeps only in-frame clones and is missing some. The repertoire includes roughly 30,000 clones, approximately 86% of them detected once, and less than 3.5% sits in the top ten. Sequencing was performed on peripheral blood mononuclear cells (PBMCs), taken from a glioma patient whose treatment included an IDH1 peptide vaccine. The rearrangement joins TRBV7-3 to TRBJ2-3; D is uncertain. The sequence came from a woman aged 40 to 50 with glioma. Some clones in this sample may be carry-over from other donors' samples. CDR3 residues: CASSFSSTDTQYF. The CDR3 coding sequence is TGTGCCAGCAGCTTCTCTAGCACAGATACGCAGTATTTT.